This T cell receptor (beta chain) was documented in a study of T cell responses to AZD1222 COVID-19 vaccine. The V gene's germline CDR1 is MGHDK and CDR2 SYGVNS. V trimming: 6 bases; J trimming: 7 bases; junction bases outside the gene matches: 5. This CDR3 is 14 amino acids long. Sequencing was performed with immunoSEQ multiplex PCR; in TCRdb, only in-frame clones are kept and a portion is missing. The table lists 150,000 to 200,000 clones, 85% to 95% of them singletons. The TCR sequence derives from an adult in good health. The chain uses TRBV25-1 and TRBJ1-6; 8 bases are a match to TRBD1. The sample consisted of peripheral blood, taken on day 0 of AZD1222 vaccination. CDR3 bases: TGTGCCAGCAGGACACAGGGGGAGAATTCACCCCTCCACTTT. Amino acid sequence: CASRTQGENSPLHF.